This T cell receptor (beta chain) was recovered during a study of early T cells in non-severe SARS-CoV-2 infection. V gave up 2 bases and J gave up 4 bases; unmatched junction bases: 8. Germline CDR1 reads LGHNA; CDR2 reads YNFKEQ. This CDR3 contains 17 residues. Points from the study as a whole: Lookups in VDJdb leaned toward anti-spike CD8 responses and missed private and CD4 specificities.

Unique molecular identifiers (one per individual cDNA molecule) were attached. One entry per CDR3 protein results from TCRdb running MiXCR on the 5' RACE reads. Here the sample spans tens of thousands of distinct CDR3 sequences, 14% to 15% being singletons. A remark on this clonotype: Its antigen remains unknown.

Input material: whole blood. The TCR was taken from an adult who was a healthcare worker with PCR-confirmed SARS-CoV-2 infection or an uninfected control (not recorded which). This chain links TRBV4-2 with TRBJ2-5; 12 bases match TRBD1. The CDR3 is CASSQSWDRGRGETQYF. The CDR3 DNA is TGTGCCAGCAGCCAAAGCTGGGACAGGGGGCGAGGAGAGACCCAGTACTTC.